The present TCR beta chain was sequenced within a study of T cell clonality in common variable immunodeficiency (dated by TCRdb to 2014 to 2015). What the study reported, not specific to this receptor: CVID TCRbeta sequences were reported to have fewer deletions and N-nucleotide insertions and to lack highly modified clones with 13 or more V deletions. CVID subjects shared fewer TCRbeta clones with each other than healthy controls did (p < 0.0001). Compared with healthy controls, CVID subjects showed increased TCRbeta clonality (t-test p = 0.018), a feature most characteristic of about a third of subjects. Differences among patients in the CVID cohort limited the correlations between repertoire features and clinical complications. Even though DNA input was equal, the average per sample came to about 81,820 unique sequences for controls compared with some 29,000 for CVID samples. According to the authors, figuring out what caused the increased clonality in CVID would require sequencing the repertoires of T cell subpopulations.

Equivalent amounts of genomic DNA from CVID and control samples were used as sequencing input. For every sample, a 60 bp segment covering the rearranged TCRbeta CDR3 region was amplified and then sequenced. The immunoSEQ assay, a bias-corrected multiplex PCR combined with high-throughput sequencing, was used to amplify TCRbeta. Processing in the source paper ran as follows. Every unique nucleotide sequence was considered a clone and was annotated with V, D and J genes, copy number and frequency. Sequences were labeled productive if in frame, and non-productive if out of frame or containing stop codons. As previously described, Shannon's entropy was used to calculate clonality. The predicted amino acid sequences of productive clones were used to derive the mean CDR3 Kyte-Doolittle hydropathy. Scaled V gene usage was hierarchically clustered using Manhattan distance and complete linkage with the R hclust function. Sharing of clones by CDR3 amino acid sequence was evaluated through resampling of 12 repertoires per group over 100 rounds. The repertoires were searched for over 55 published EBV-specific and some 250 published CMV-specific TCRbeta sequences. After two CVID samples that produced fewer than 10,000 sequences were dropped from the analysis, 42 CVID repertoires remained. Drawn from immuneACCESS, this table holds only the in-frame rearrangements with V and J called that TCRdb kept. Clones are partly lost; checked studies trace under half to an unresolved V gene and leave the rest unexplained. The DNA was the basis for D and trimming; V, J and clone size are from that table. This sample is represented by 30,000 to 35,000 clones, with no singletons among them. The top ten hold roughly 6.7% of the sample.

A note on this clone: Its recognized antigen is unknown. Read coverage stops 3 residues before the CDR3 terminus; the germline J gene supplies the remainder.

The junction shows trimming of 2 bases on V and 4 bases on J, and the gene matches do not reach 1 base of it. The germline V gene supplies CDR1 SGHTA and CDR2 FQGNSA. The CDR3, from cysteine to phenylalanine, totals 15 residues. The CDR3 was read in part: 36 bases, with the frame set at base 1. Diagnosis of CVID followed standard criteria, namely serum IgG, IgA and/or IgM below the normal range together with specific antibody deficiency. There were 40 to 50 subjects in the CVID group (about 30 male and 15 female), ranging in age from 9 to 64 years, with a mean age of 40. Predominantly Caucasian heritage was noted among both the CVID patients and the healthy controls. At the time of study participation, every CVID subject had been on replacement immunoglobulin therapy for at least one year. At the time of blood collection, no CVID subject was ill or was being treated with immunomodulatory or immunosuppressive medication. From each donor, 5 to 8 ml of heparinized peripheral whole blood was collected. Genomic DNA from adults with common variable immune deficiency (CVID) and from healthy adult controls was used to sequence TCRbeta CDR3 repertoires. Diluted blood was density-centrifuged over Hypaque 1077 or Ficoll-Paque to isolate peripheral blood mononuclear cells. Unsorted mononuclear cells served as the source of genomic DNA, which was extracted either by Qiagen column purification or by a centrifugation-based method.

This clonotype originated in a human donor with common variable immunodeficiency. Rearrangement joined TRBV7-2 to TRBJ2-5, and TRBD2 aligns with 13 junction nucleotides. Sequences were obtained from peripheral blood mononuclear cells. The sequenced part of the CDR3 DNA is TGTGCCAGCAGCTTAAGGACTAGCGGGAGAGAGACC. It translates as CASSLRTSGRET. The CDR3 in full is CASSLRTSGRETQYF.